One and the same sample provided the 2 T cell receptor beta chains below, sequenced in a study of T-cell memory formation after mild COVID-19. Each CDR3 protein is one row after TCRdb ran MiXCR on the 5' RACE reads. The table includes about 430,000 distinct CDR3 sequences, 20% to 25% detected once. The sequenced material came from PBMCs or a T cell subset sorted from them (not recorded which). These receptors originate from an adult woman who had mild COVID-19 (a few samples of this study predate the infection). Cell type and time point are not known.

V gene TRBV18 combines with J gene TRBJ1-1, with 7 bases that match TRBD1. Germline V gene data show CDR1 as KGHSH and CDR2 as LQKENI. Trimming at V came to 3 bases and at J to 1 base, leaving 8 bases not matched to a gene. This CDR3 region has 16 residues. In nucleotides, the CDR3 is TGTGCCAGCTCACCTGCGGGACAGACAAGGAACACTGAAGCTTTCTTT. As protein: CASSPAGQTRNTEAFF. The whole variable domain, remainder taken from reference TRBV18 and TRBJ1-1, is NAGVMQNPRHLVRRRGQEARLRCSPMKGHSHVYWYRQLPEEGLKFMVYLQKENIIDESGMPKERFSAEFPKEGPSILRIQQVVRGDSAAYFCASSPAGQTRNTEAFFGQGTRLTVV.

The rearrangement links TRBV19 to TRBJ1-2; possibly TRBD1 for D (5 bases). Germline CDR1 LNHDA, CDR2 SQIVND (reference sequence). This CDR3 has 14 amino acids. Trimming shortened V by 6 bases and J by 4 bases, and 15 bases separated the two germline ends. CDR3 nucleotide sequence: TGTGCCAGTAGCCTTCCGGGCACAGGCTATGGCTACACCTTC. Translating gives CASSLPGTGYGYTF.